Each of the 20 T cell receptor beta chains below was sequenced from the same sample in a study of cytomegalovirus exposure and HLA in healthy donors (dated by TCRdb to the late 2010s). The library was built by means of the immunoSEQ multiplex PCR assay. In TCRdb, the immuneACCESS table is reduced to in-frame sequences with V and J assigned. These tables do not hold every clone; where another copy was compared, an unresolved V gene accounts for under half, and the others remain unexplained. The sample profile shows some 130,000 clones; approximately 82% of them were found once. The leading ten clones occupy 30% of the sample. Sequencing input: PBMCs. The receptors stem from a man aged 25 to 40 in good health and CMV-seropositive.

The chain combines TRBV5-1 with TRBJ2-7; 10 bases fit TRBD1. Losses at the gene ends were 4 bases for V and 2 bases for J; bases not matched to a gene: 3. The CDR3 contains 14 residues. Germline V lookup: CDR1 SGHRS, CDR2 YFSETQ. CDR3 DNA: TGCGCCAGCAGCCCGGACAGGGGGGCCTACGAGCAGTACTTC. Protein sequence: CASSPDRGAYEQYF.

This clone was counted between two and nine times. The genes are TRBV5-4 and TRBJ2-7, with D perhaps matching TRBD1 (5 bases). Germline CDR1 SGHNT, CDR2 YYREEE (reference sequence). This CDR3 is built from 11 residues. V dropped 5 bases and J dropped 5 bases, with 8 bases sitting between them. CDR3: CASSRTHEQYF. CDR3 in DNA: TGTGCCAGCAGTAGGACACACGAGCAGTACTTC.

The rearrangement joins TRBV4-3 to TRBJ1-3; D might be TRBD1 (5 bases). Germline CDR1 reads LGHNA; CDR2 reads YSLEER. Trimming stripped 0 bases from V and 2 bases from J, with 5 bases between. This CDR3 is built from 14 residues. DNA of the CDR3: TGCGCCAGCAGCCAAGACAGGGCTGGAAACACCATATATTTT. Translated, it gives CASSQDRAGNTIYF.

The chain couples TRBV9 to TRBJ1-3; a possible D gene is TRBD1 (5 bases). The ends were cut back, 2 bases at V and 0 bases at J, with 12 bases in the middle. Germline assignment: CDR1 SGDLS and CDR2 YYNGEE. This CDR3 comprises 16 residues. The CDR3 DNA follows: TGTGCCAGCAGCGTCGGCTGGGGCAGCTCTGGAAACACCATATATTTT. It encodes CASSVGWGSSGNTIYF. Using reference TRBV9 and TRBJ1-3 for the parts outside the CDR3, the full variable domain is DSGVTQTPKHLITATGQRVTLRCSPRSGDLSVYWYQQSLDQGLQFLIQYYNGEERAKGNILERFSAQQFPDLHSELNLSSLELGDSALYFCASSVGWGSSGNTIYFGEGSWLTVV.

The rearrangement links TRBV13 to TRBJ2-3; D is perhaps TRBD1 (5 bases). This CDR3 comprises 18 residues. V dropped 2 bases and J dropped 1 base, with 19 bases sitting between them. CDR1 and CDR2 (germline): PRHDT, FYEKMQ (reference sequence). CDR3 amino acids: CASSLTGLRQARTDTQYF. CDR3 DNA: TGTGCCAGCAGCTTAACAGGTCTTCGGCAGGCCCGCACAGATACGCAGTATTTT. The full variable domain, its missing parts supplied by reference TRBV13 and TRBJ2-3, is AAGVIQSPRHLIKEKRETATLKCYPIPRHDTVYWYQQGPGQDPQFLISFYEKMQSDKGSIPDRFSAQQFSDYHSELNMSSLELGDSALYFCASSLTGLRQARTDTQYFGPGTRLTVL.

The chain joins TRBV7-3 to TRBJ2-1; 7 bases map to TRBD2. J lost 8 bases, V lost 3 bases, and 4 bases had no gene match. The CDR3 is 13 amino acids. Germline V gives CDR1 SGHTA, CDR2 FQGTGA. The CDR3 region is CASSLTSRDEQFF. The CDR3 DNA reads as TGTGCCAGCAGCTTGACTAGCCGTGATGAGCAGTTCTTC. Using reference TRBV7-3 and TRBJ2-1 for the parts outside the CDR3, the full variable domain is GAGVSQTPSNKVTEKGKYVELRCDPISGHTALYWYRQSLGQGPEFLIYFQGTGAADDSGLPNDRFFAVRPEGSVSTLKIQRTERGDSAVYLCASSLTSRDEQFFGPGTRLTVL.

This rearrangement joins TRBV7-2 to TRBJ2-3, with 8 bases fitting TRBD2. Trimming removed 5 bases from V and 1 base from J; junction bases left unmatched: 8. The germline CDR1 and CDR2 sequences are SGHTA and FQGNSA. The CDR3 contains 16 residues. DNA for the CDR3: TGTGCCAGCAGCCCACAGTCGACTAGCGGCACAGATACGCAGTATTTT. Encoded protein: CASSPQSTSGTDTQYF.

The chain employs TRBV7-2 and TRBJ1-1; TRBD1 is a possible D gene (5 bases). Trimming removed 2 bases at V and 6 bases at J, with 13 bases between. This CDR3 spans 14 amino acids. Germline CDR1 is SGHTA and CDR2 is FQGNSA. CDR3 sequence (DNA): TGTGCCAGCAGCTTACTGGGGGGAATGGCTGAAGCTTTCTTT. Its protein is CASSLLGGMAEAFF.

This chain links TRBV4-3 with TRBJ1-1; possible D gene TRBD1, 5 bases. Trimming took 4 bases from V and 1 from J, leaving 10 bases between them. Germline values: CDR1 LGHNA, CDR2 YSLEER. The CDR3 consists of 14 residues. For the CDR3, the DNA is TGCGCCAGCAGCCGCGGGACCAGGAACACTGAAGCTTTCTTT. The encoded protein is CASSRGTRNTEAFF.

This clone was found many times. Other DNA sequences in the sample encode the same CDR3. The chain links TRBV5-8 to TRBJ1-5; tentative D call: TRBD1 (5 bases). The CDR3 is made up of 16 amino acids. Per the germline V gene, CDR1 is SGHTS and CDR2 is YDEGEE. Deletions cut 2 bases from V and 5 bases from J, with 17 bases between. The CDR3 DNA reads TGTGCCAGCAGCTTAATGCGGGGGAACCACTATCAGCCCCAGCATTTT. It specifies CASSLMRGNHYQPQHF.

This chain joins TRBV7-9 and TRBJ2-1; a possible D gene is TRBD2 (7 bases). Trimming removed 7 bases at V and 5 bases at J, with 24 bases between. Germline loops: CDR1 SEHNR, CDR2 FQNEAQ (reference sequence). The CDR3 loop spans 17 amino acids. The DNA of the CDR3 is TGTGCCAGCACCGGGGGAGGGGGGACTCCCGGGGACAATGAGCAGTTCTTC. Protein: CASTGGGGTPGDNEQFF.

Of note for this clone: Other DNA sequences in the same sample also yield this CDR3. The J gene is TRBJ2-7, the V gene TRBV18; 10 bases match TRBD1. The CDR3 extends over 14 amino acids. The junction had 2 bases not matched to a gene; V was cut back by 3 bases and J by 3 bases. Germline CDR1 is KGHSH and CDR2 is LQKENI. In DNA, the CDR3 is TGTGCCAGCTCACCGGGACAGGGGATCTACGAGCAGTACTTC. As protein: CASSPGQGIYEQYF.

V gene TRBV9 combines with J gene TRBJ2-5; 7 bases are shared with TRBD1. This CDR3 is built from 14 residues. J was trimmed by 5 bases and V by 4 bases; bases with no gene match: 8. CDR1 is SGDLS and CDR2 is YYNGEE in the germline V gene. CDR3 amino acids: CASSLGTESETQYF. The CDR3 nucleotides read TGTGCCAGCAGCCTGGGGACAGAGTCTGAGACCCAGTACTTC.

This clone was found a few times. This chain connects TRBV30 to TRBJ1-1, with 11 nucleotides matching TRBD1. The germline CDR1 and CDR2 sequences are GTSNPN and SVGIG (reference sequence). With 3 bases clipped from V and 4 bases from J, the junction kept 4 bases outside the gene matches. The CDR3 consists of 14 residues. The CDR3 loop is CAWRSGTGGTEAFF. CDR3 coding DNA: TGTGCCTGGAGATCCGGGACAGGGGGCACTGAAGCTTTCTTT.

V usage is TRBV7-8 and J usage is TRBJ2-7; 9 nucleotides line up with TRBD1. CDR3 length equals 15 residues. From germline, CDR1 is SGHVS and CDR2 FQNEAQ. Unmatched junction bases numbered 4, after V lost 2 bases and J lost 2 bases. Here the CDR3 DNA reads TGTGCCAGCAGCTTACAGGGACAGGGTCCCTACGAGCAGTACTTC. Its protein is CASSLQGQGPYEQYF. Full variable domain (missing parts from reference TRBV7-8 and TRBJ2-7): GAGVSQSPRYKVAKRGQDVALRCDPISGHVSLFWYQQALGQGPEFLTYFQNEAQLDKSGLPSDRFFAERPEGSVSTLKIQRTQQEDSAVYLCASSLQGQGPYEQYFGPGTRLTVT.

The CDR3 spells CATSPGQGAGGYTF. CDR3 coding DNA: TGTGCCACCTCTCCGGGACAGGGGGCGGGTGGCTACACCTTC. The J gene is TRBJ1-2, the V gene TRBV15; the match to TRBD1 covers 12 bases. With V trimmed by 8 bases and J by 7 bases, 8 bases remained unmatched. Germline assignment: CDR1 LNHNV and CDR2 YYDKDF (reference sequence). The CDR3 has 14 amino acids.

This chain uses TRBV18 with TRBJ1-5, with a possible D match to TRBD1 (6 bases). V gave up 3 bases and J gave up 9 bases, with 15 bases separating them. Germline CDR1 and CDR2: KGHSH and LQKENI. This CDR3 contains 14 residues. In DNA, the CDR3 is TGTGCCAGCTCACCCGGACAGACCGGAGGGCCCCAGCATTTT. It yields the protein CASSPGQTGGPQHF.

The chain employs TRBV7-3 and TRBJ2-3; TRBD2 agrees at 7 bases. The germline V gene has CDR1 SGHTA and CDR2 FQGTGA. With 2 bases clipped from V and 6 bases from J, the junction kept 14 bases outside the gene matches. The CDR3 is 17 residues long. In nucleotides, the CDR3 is TGTGCCAGCAGCTTAGGCGGGGGTAGCCCTTTGAGGGATACGCAGTATTTT. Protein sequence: CASSLGGGSPLRDTQYF. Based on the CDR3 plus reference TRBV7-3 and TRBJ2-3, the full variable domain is GAGVSQTPSNKVTEKGKYVELRCDPISGHTALYWYRQSLGQGPEFLIYFQGTGAADDSGLPNDRFFAVRPEGSVSTLKIQRTERGDSAVYLCASSLGGGSPLRDTQYFGPGTRLTVL.

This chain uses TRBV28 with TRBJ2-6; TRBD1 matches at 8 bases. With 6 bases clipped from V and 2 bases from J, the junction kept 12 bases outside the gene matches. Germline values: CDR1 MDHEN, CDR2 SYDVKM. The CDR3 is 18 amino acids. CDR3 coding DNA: TGTGCCAGCAGCCCAAATGGACAGGGAGTCCCTGGGGCCAACGTCCTGACTTTC. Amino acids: CASSPNGQGVPGANVLTF.

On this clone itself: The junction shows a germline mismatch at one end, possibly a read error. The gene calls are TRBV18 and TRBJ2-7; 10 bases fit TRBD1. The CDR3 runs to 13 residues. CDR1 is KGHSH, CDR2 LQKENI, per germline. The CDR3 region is CASSPEPGQGIHF. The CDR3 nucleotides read TGTGCCAGCTCACCAGAGCCGGGACAGGGGATACACTTC.